This TCR beta chain was documented in a study of T cells after yellow fever vaccination. The study's findings and limits: Subsequent booster samples again held most clones from primary vaccination (roughly 96% CD4, 88% CD8). High-abundance clonotypes from the bulk population could contaminate FACS-sorted repertoires.

They built TCR cDNA with 5'RACE template switching, a step that put in a universal primer site and UMIs. TCRdb re-called the 5' RACE reads through MiXCR, storing one row per CDR3 protein. The sample has 620,000 or so distinct CDR3 sequences, about 17% seen once. The V gene lost 6 bases and the J gene lost 6 bases, with 2 bases spanning the gap. The CDR3 runs to 10 residues. The germline V gene has CDR1 SEHNR and CDR2 FQNEAQ (reference sequence). About this clonotype itself: The antigen is unknown.

Sequenced here: PBMCs, sampled about 5 days after the first yellow fever vaccination. The chain uses TRBV7-9 and TRBJ1-4; no reliable D call. This TCR was sampled from a young man who received the YFV17D yellow fever vaccine. The CDR3: CASSHEKLFF. CDR3 DNA sequence: TGTGCCAGCAGTCATGAAAAACTGTTTTTT.